This is a list of T cell receptor beta chains from one sample in a study of brain T cells in children with intractable seizures. Using immunoSEQ multiplex PCR, the repertoire was profiled, and TCRdb retains in-frame clones only, with some absent. The profile shows about 340,000 clones, over 85% of them singletons. The sample consisted of peripheral blood, taken roughly 5 months after surgery. The receptors shown here come from a boy under two years old with tuberous sclerosis and intractable seizures. The conserved cysteine and the conserved F or W are not part of the CDR3 here. The D gene is left open where the match is weak.

v_call	d_call	cdr3_length	cdr3_aa
TRBV7-9	-	9	VTGRGDEQF
TRBV6-6	TRBD2	14	ASSRPTSGVSYEQY
TRBV11-2	TRBD1	13	ASSETGQGPDTQY
TRBV14	-	10	ASSQTRVQAF
TRBV12-3/TRBV12-4	-	11	ASSSGHSYEQY
TRBV5-1	TRBD1	13	ASSISKRQGETQY
TRBV4-1	-	14	ASSQQGWGVNTEAF
TRBV2	-	17	ASSVGAGWRIEAKNIQY
TRBV20-1	-	9	SARTAETQY
TRBV9	-	13	ASSARTARWSEQF
TRBV5-1	TRBD1	14	ASRPGTGGNNQPQH
TRBV30	-	12	AWSLTELNEKLF
TRBV2	-	11	ATEAGETSPLH
TRBV12-5	TRBD1	12	ASGLGTGEYEQF
TRBV30	-	11	AWRESKAGELF
TRBV11-2	-	15	ASSLGRRGYANVEAF
TRBV7-9	-	15	ASSFRSTPLSNEKLF
TRBV11-2	-	14	ASTVVLRDGSYEQY
TRBV10-3	TRBD1	12	AIATGAGANVLT
TRBV6-6	TRBD2	14	ASSYGTSKITDTQY
TRBV14	TRBD2	12	ASSRGLKGYEQY
TRBV11-2	-	11	ASSLVADVTQY
TRBV27	TRBD2	13	ASRYLAGGNYEQY
TRBV18	-	11	ASSPGAGNTIY
TRBV21-1	-	12	ASSKITGTSEQY
TRBV30	-	10	AWIPRGYGYT
TRBV18	-	14	ASSPLGLPRNTEAF
TRBV4-1	TRBD2	16	ASSPQTSGGASSYEQY
TRBV6-5	-	14	ASSYSIARNNYGYT
TRBV11-2	-	14	ASSSPGGEVNEKLF
TRBV5-4	-	12	ASSLESITDTQY
TRBV2	-	12	ASRARDTKETQY
TRBV6-4	-	11	ASSAGGGETQY
TRBV29-1	-	10	SVEDRSYEQY
TRBV7-9	-	14	ASSLPATGTKNIQY
TRBV7-9	-	12	ASSSSFTFSEAF
TRBV29-1	-	11	SVEAPGETEAF
TRBV2	TRBD2	14	ASRLTSGSDTDTQY